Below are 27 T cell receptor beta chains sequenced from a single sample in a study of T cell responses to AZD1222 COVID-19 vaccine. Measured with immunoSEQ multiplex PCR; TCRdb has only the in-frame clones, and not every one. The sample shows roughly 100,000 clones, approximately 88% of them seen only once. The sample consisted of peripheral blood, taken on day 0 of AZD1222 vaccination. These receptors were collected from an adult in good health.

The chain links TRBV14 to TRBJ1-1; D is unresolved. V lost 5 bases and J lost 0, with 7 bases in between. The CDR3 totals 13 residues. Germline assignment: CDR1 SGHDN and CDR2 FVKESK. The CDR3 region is CASSKNMNTEAFF. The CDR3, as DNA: TGTGCCAGCAGCAAAAATATGAACACTGAAGCTTTCTTT.

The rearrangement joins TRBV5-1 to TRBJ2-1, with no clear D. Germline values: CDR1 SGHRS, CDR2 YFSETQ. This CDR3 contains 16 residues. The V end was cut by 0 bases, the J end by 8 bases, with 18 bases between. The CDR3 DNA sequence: TGCGCCAGCAGCTTGGGTACCCAGTTCAGAGGAGATGAGCAGTTCTTC. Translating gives CASSLGTQFRGDEQFF. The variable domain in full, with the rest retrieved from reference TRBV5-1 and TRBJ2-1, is KAGVTQTPRYLIKTRGQQVTLSCSPISGHRSVSWYQQTPGQGLQFLFEYFSETQRNKGNFPGRFSGRQFSNSRSEMNVSTLELGDSALYLCASSLGTQFRGDEQFFGPGTRLTVL.

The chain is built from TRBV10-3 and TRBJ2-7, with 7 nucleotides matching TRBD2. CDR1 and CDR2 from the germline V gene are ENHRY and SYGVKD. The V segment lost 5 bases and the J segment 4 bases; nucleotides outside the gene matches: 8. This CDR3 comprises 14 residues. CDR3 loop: CAISTSGTTYEQYV. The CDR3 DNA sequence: TGTGCCATCAGTACATCCGGGACTACTTACGAGCAGTACGTC.

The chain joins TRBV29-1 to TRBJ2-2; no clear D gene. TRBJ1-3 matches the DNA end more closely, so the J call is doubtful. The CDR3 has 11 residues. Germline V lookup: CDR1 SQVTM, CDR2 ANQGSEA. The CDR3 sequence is CSVVSGNTIYF. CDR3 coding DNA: TGCAGCGTTGTTTCTGGAAACACCATATATTTT.

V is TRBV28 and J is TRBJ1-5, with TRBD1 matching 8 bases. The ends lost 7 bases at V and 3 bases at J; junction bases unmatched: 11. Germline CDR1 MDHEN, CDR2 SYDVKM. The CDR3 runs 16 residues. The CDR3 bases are TGTGCCAGCAACGGACAGGGAGAAAGAGTCAATCAGCCCCAGCATTTT. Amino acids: CASNGQGERVNQPQHF.

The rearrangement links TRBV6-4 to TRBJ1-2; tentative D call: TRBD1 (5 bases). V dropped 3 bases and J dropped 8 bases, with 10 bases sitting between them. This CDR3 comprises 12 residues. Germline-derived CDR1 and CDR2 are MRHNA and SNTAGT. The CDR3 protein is CASSDSGYGYTF. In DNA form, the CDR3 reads TGTGCCAGCAGTGATTCAGGGTACGGCTACACCTTC.

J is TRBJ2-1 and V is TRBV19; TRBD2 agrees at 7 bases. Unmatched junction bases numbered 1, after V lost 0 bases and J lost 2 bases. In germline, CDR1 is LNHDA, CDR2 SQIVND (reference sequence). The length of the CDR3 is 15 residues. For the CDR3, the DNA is TGTGCCAGTAGTATAGAGGGGGGGGCCTACAATGAGCAGTTCTTC. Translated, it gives CASSIEGGAYNEQFF.

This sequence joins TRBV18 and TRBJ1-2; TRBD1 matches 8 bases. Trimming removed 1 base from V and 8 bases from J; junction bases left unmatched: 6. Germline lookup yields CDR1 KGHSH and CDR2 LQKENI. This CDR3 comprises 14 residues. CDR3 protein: CASSPQAGGAGYTF. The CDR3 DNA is TGTGCCAGCTCACCACAGGCAGGGGGCGCCGGCTACACCTTC.

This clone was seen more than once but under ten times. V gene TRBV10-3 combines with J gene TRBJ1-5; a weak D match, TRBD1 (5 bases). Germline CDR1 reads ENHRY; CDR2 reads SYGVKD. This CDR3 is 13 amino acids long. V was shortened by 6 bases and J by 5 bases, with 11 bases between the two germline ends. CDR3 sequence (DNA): TGTGCCATCAGGACAGATACTGATCAGCCCCAGCATTTT. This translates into CAIRTDTDQPQHF.

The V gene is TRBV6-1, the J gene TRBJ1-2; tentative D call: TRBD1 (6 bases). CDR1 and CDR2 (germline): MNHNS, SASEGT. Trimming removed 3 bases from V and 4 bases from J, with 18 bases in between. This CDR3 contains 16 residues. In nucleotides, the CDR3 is TGTGCCAGCAGTGAGGAAGGCCAACAGGGTTCCTATGGCTACACCTTC. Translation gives CASSEEGQQGSYGYTF.

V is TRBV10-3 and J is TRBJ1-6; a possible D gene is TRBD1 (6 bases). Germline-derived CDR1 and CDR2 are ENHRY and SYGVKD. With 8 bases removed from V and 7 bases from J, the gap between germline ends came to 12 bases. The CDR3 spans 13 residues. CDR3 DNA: TGTGCCATCCTGGAGGGACAAAATTCACCCCTCCACTTT. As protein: CAILEGQNSPLHF.

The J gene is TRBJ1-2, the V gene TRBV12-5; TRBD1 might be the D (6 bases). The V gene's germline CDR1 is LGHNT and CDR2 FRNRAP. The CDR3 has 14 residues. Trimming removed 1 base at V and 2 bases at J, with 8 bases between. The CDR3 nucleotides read TGTGCTAGTGGTTTGGCGACAGGAAACTATGGCTACACCTTC. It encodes CASGLATGNYGYTF. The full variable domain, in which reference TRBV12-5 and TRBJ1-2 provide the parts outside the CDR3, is DARVTQTPRHKVTEMGQEVTMRCQPILGHNTVFWYRQTMMQGLELLAYFRNRAPLDDSGMPKDRFSAEMPDATLATLKIQPSEPRDSAVYFCASGLATGNYGYTFGSGTRLTVV.

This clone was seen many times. CDR3 nucleotide sequence: TGTGCCAGCAGCCTCACAGGGATAGGAGTAGAGACCCAGTACTTC. This gives the protein CASSLTGIGVETQYF. The rearrangement uses TRBV11-3 and TRBJ2-5; possibly TRBD1 for D (6 bases). V was pared by 5 bases and J by 4 bases, with 17 bases between. The CDR3 spans 15 residues. CDR1 and CDR2 from the germline V gene are SGHNT and YENEEA.

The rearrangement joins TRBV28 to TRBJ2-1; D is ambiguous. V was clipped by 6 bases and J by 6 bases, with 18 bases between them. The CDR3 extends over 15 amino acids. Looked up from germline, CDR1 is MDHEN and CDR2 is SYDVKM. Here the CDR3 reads CASSKYARPTNEQFF. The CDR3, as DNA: TGTGCCAGCAGCAAGTACGCCCGTCCGACCAATGAGCAGTTCTTC.

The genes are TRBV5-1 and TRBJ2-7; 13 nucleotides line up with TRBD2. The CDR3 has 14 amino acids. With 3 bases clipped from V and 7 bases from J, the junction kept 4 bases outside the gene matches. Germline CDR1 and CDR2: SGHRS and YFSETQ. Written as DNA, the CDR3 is TGCGCCAGCAGCTCGGGACTAGCGGGAAGGGAGCAGTACTTC. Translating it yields CASSSGLAGREQYF.

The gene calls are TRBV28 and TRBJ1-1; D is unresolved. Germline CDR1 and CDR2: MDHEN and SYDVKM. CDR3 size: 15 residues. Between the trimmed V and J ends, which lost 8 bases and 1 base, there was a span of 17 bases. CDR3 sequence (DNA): TGTGCCAGCCTTTCTTGGTTCTTGGAGAACACTGAAGCTTTCTTT. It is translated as CASLSWFLENTEAFF.

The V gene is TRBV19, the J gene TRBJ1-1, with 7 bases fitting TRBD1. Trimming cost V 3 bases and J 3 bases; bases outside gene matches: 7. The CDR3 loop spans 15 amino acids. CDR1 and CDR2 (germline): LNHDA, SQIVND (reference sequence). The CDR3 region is CASSIRQGGYTEAFF. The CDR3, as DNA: TGTGCCAGTAGTATCCGACAGGGCGGGTACACTGAAGCTTTCTTT.

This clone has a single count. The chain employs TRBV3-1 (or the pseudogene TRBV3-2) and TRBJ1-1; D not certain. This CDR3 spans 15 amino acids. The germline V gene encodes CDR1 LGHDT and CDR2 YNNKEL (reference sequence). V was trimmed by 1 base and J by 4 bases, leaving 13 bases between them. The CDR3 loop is CASSQGTRKGTEAFF. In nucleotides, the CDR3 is TGTGCCAGCAGCCAAGGAACCCGCAAGGGCACTGAAGCTTTCTTT.

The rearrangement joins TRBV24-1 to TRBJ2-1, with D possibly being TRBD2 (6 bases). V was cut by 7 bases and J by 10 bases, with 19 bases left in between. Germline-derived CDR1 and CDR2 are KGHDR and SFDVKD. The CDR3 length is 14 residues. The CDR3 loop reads CATSRDSGEVEQFF. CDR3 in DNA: TGTGCCACCAGCCGGGACTCCGGAGAAGTAGAGCAGTTCTTC.

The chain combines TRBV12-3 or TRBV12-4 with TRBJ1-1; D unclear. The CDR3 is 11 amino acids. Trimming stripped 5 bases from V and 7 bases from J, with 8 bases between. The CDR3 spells CASSRLDEAFF. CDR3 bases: TGTGCCAGCAGTCGCTTGGATGAAGCTTTCTTT.

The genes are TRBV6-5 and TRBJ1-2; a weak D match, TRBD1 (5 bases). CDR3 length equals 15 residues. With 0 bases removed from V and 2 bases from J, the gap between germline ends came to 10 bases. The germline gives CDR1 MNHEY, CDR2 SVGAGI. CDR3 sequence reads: CASSYSSGGNYGYTF. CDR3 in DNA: TGTGCCAGCAGTTACTCGAGTGGGGGAAACTATGGCTACACCTTC.

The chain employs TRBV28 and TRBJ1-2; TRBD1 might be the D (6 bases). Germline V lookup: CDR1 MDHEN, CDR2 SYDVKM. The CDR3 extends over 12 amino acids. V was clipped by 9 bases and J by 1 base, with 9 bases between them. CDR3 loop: CASGGHNYGYTF. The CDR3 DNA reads TGTGCCAGTGGGGGGCATAACTATGGCTACACCTTC.

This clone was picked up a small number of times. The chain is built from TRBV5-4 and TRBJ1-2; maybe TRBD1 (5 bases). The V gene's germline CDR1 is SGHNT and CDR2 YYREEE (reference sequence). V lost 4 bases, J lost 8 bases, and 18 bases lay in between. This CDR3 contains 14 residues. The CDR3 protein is CASSREGDRHGYTF. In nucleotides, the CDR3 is TGTGCCAGCAGCAGGGAGGGCGACAGACACGGCTACACCTTC.

CDR3 residues: CASSGIAGADTQYF. For the CDR3, the DNA is TGTGCCAGCAGCGGGATCGCGGGGGCAGATACGCAGTATTTT. The chain combines TRBV7-6 with TRBJ2-3; 7 nucleotides match TRBD2. The CDR3 length is 14 residues. Looked up from germline, CDR1 is SGHVS and CDR2 is FNYEAQ. Germline trimming cut 5 bases from V and 4 bases from J; bases unmatched to any gene: 6.

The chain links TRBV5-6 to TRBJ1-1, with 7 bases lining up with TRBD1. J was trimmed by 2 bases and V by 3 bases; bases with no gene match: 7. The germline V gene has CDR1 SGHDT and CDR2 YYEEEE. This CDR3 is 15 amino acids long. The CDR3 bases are TGTGCCAGCAGCTGGGCGACAGGGCTCAACACTGAAGCTTTCTTT. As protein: CASSWATGLNTEAFF. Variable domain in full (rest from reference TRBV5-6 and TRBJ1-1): DAGVTQSPTHLIKTRGQQVTLRCSPKSGHDTVSWYQQALGQGPQFIFQYYEEEERQRGNFPDRFSGHQFPNYSSELNVNALLLGDSALYLCASSWATGLNTEAFFGQGTRLTVV.

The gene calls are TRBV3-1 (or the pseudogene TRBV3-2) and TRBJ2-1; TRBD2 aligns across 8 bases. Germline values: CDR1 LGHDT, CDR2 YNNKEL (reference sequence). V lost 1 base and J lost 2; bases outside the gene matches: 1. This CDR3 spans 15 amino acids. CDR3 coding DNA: TGTGCCAGCAGCCAAGTACTAGCGGCCTACAATGAGCAGTTCTTC. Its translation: CASSQVLAAYNEQFF.

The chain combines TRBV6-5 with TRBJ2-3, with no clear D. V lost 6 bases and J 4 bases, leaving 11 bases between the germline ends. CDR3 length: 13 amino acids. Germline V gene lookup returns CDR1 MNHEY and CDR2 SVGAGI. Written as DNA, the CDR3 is TGTGCCAGCAGGAACCCCGAGGCAGATACGCAGTATTTT. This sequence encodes CASRNPEADTQYF.